These T cell receptor beta chains were read from a single sample in a study of blood T cells in healthy people across ages. A single record per CDR3 protein comes from TCRdb applying MiXCR to the 5' RACE reads. This sample carries around 600,000 distinct CDR3 sequences, roughly 48% of them seen once, and the ten largest clones take around 23%. Sequenced sample: blood. These receptors all come from a man older than 75 in good health. CDR3s include the opening cysteine and the closing phenylalanine or tryptophan.

V gene: TRBV28; J gene: TRBJ2-3; CDR3 protein: CASIQGGSTDTQYF
V gene: TRBV10-3; J gene: TRBJ2-7; CDR3 protein: CAISLDTYEQYF
V gene: TRBV4-3; J gene: TRBJ1-2; CDR3 protein: CASSQLGGDGYTF
V gene: TRBV7-2; J gene: TRBJ2-7; CDR3 protein: CASSLAPREEGYEQYF
V gene: TRBV6-2/TRBV6-3; J gene: TRBJ2-1; CDR3 protein: CASSLLAGGTHSSYNEQFF
V gene: TRBV11-2; J gene: TRBJ2-7; CDR3 protein: CASGAGLAGTYEQYF
V gene: TRBV7-9; J gene: TRBJ1-1; CDR3 protein: CASSVDGFDTEAFF
V gene: TRBV20-1; J gene: TRBJ1-5; CDR3 protein: CSAGRTGRNQPQHF
V gene: TRBV6-2/TRBV6-3; J gene: TRBJ2-1; CDR3 protein: CASSPGGGYNEQFF
V gene: TRBV7-3; J gene: TRBJ1-1; CDR3 protein: CASSLGAPGTGGTEAFF
V gene: TRBV6-6; J gene: TRBJ2-1; CDR3 protein: CASSYSRGIPSYNEQFF
V gene: TRBV6-5; J gene: TRBJ2-2; CDR3 protein: CASSYSAGTGELFF
V gene: TRBV30; J gene: TRBJ2-5; CDR3 protein: CAWRPGQETQYF
V gene: TRBV12-3/TRBV12-4; J gene: TRBJ1-4; CDR3 protein: CASRTNLATNEKLFF
V gene: TRBV9; J gene: TRBJ2-3; CDR3 protein: CASSILAGEYTDTQYF
V gene: TRBV28; J gene: TRBJ2-7; CDR3 protein: CASSQPGQRYEQYF
V gene: TRBV7-9; J gene: TRBJ2-1; CDR3 protein: CASSPVRGTYNEQFF
V gene: TRBV7-9; J gene: TRBJ2-2; CDR3 protein: CASRTRPGQTNTGELFF
V gene: TRBV25-1; J gene: TRBJ2-3; CDR3 protein: CASSDSEWTDTQYF
V gene: TRBV4-1; J gene: TRBJ2-7; CDR3 protein: CASSQDLAGVPYEQYF
V gene: TRBV20-1; J gene: -; CDR3 protein: CSASKRLTGVIGEQYF
V gene: TRBV6-5; J gene: TRBJ1-4; CDR3 protein: CASSAYRDGEKLFF
V gene: TRBV9; J gene: TRBJ2-1; CDR3 protein: CASSVMQRGDYNEQFF
V gene: TRBV10-3; J gene: TRBJ2-7; CDR3 protein: CAISSGTVAYEQYF
V gene: TRBV20-1; J gene: TRBJ1-1; CDR3 protein: CSARDPFGNTEAFF
V gene: TRBV11-2; J gene: TRBJ2-6; CDR3 protein: CASSFQRGSGANVLTF
V gene: TRBV5-1; J gene: TRBJ1-1; CDR3 protein: CASSIQNQNTEAFF
V gene: TRBV6-2/TRBV6-3; J gene: TRBJ2-7; CDR3 protein: CASRTGTSGKYEQYF
V gene: TRBV15; J gene: TRBJ2-7; CDR3 protein: CAASKSGTSYEQYF
V gene: TRBV4-3; J gene: TRBJ1-6; CDR3 protein: CASSLRTGDNSPLHF
V gene: TRBV18; J gene: TRBJ2-5; CDR3 protein: CASSSNRGQKQETQYF
V gene: TRBV29-1; J gene: TRBJ1-2; CDR3 protein: CSGLTGYGYTF
V gene: TRBV27; J gene: -; CDR3 protein: CASSPTGKDHEQYF
V gene: TRBV4-3; J gene: TRBJ1-2; CDR3 protein: CASSQDTGRGYTF
V gene: TRBV5-4; J gene: TRBJ2-7; CDR3 protein: CASKRGDSSYEQYF
V gene: TRBV29-1; J gene: TRBJ2-4; CDR3 protein: CSAETLAKNIQYF
V gene: TRBV12-3/TRBV12-4; J gene: TRBJ1-6; CDR3 protein: CASSSAGSYNSPLHF
V gene: TRBV5-1; J gene: TRBJ2-3; CDR3 protein: CASRSSSATSTDTQYF
V gene: TRBV4-2; J gene: TRBJ2-1; CDR3 protein: CASSQGQGLYDNEQFF
V gene: TRBV29-1; J gene: TRBJ1-5; CDR3 protein: CSVGGAENQPQHF
V gene: TRBV6-6; J gene: TRBJ1-3; CDR3 protein: CASSRAGNTIYF
V gene: TRBV7-9; J gene: TRBJ2-3; CDR3 protein: CASSPLGGQSDTQYF
V gene: TRBV9; J gene: TRBJ2-7; CDR3 protein: CASSVDGDEQYF
V gene: TRBV28; J gene: TRBJ2-1; CDR3 protein: CASRGNEQFF
V gene: TRBV10-3; J gene: TRBJ2-5; CDR3 protein: CAISVDSGQENQYF
V gene: TRBV5-1; J gene: TRBJ2-2; CDR3 protein: CASSFGRFTGELFF
V gene: TRBV4-3; J gene: TRBJ2-3; CDR3 protein: CASSQLLAGGGTDTQYF
V gene: TRBV10-2; J gene: TRBJ1-4; CDR3 protein: CASRGTSTNEKLFF